This T cell receptor beta chain comes out of a study of T cells in Graves' hyperthyroidism and ophthalmopathy. Study information: Once the initial diagnosis was made, peripheral blood was obtained before any treatment. Overall study findings and caveats: A median 6.5 months before onset, the model predicted ophthalmopathy. A model of 13 V-J pairs discriminated ophthalmopathy from stable hyperthyroidism.

Germline CDR1 is MDHEN and CDR2 is SYDVKM. The CDR3 has 13 amino acids. V lost 8 bases and J 0 bases, leaving 7 bases between the germline ends. This clonotype showed up many times. Antigen specificity is unknown. Those patients with uncontrolled infection, other autoimmune disease, pregnancy or lactation were excluded. Amplification targeted TCR beta CDR3 regions from RNA transcripts. During a first-round RT-PCR of the TCR CDR3, the HTBI primer set was used. MiXCR, applied by TCRdb to the multiplex PCR reads, yields one record per CDR3 protein. This table has 200,000 to 250,000 distinct CDR3 sequences, 16% appearing once.

The chain uses TRBV28 and TRBJ2-2; the D is unclear. The sequenced sample consisted of blood. The clonotype originates from a woman aged 18-30 years with Graves' ophthalmopathy. CDR3 in amino acids: CASGQSNTGELFF. CDR3 bases: TGTGCCAGCGGGCAGTCGAACACCGGGGAGCTGTTTTTT.